Sequencing of this T cell receptor (beta chain) was carried out in a study of T-cell reconstitution after alpha-beta-depleted transplantation in children (dated by TCRdb to 2015 to 2016). Notes on the research overall: T-cell immune reconstitution after TCRalphabeta/CD19-depleted allogeneic hematopoietic cell transplantation in children was quantitatively tracked in the study by means of TCR repertoire profiling. Study-level results and caveats: The apparently early recovery of alphabetaT-cell counts about two months after transplant reportedly depended on only several hundred rapidly expanded clones that came from non-depleted graft cells. In some patients, high TCRbeta diversity at day 60 was attributed to recipient T cells and intrathymic progenitors that had survived conditioning. Hyperexpanded clone frequencies declined over subsequent months; after one year, T-cell counts and TCRbeta diversity were mostly attributed to newly produced T cells.

Trimming removed 6 bases from V and 1 base from J; the gene matches leave 6 bases unexplained. The CDR3 numbers 16 residues from cysteine through phenylalanine. The sequence is cut down to CDR3 DNA, 48 bases in frame from base 1. As encoded in the germline V gene (reference sequence), CDR1 is LNHDA while CDR2 is SQIVND. The sample holds a few counts of this clonotype. Its recognized antigen is unknown. Base qualities are not at hand, and no much larger clone is one base apart. Libraries were constructed by PCR. Instrument on record: Illumina HiSeq 2500. TCR libraries were prepared with molecular barcoding, using unique molecular identifiers to normalize TCRbeta repertoire quantification. TCRdb trimmed public reads at Q25 via fastp, called clones via MiXCR and kept in-frame beta chains. A single entry per CDR3 protein holds the most common genes and DNA from its merged rows. This sample is represented by approximately 190,000 distinct CDR3 sequences; 8.4% of them were singletons. The top ten hold roughly 35% of the sample.

The sample's treatment or condition label, in plain terms: allogeneic hematopoietic cell transplantation with graft depleted of TCRalphabeta T cells and CD19 B cells. The transplant recipients were children given TCRalphabeta/CD19-depleted allogeneic hematopoietic cell grafts. The source material was PBMCs, mostly from graft donor cells, sampled 360 days after TCRalphabeta/CD19-depleted stem cell transplant. The rearranged segments are TRBV19 and TRBJ2-3; 11 of the junction bases match TRBD1. The origin of this receptor is a male patient under 10 years old who had a stem cell transplant for acute myeloid leukemia, so the T cells may come from the graft donor. The CDR3 protein: CASRRTGGSGTDTQYF. The nucleotide sequence reads as follows: TGTGCCAGTAGAAGGACAGGGGGCTCGGGCACAGATACGCAGTATTTT.